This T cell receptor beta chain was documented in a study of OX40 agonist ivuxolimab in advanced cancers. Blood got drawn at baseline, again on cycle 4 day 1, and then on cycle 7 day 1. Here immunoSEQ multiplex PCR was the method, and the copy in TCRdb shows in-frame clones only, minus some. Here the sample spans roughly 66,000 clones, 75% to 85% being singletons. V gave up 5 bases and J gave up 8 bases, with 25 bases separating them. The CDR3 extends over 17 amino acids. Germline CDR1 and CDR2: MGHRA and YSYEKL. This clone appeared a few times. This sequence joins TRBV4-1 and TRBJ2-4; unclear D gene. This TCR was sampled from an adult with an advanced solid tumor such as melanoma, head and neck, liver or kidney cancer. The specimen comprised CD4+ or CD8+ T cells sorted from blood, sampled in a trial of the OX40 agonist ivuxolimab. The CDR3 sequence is CASSAPLGTNRRHIQYF. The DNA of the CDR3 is TGCGCCAGCAGCGCTCCCTTAGGAACTAACCGGCGGCACATTCAGTACTTC.